One sample yielded the 12 T cell receptor beta chains listed below, sequenced in a study of blood T cells in healthy people across ages (dated by TCRdb to between 2014 and 2017). Library generation was performed with 5' RACE. Sequencing was performed on an Illumina HiSeq 2500. The second PCR ran for about 7 to 11 cycles and used a J-beta primer mix along with a sample-barcoded 5' primer. TCRdb trimmed public reads at Q25 via fastp, called clones via MiXCR and kept in-frame beta chains. A single entry per CDR3 protein holds the most common genes and DNA from its merged rows. This sample is represented by almost 1 million distinct CDR3 sequences; roughly half of them were singletons. The ten biggest clones cover over 20% of the sample. Input material: blood. The receptor set was obtained from a woman aged 60 to 75 in good health.

This clonotype was counted between two and nine times. The chain joins TRBV29-1 to TRBJ2-1; 8 bases align to TRBD2. The CDR3 has 15 residues. Looked up from germline, CDR1 is SQVTM and CDR2 is ANQGSEA. V lost 0 bases to trimming and J lost 8 bases; unmatched junction nucleotides: 9. CDR3 bases: TGCAGCGTTGAAGAAACAGCGGGAGTTCGCTATGAGCAGTTCTTC. The encoded protein is CSVEETAGVRYEQFF.

The sample holds one count of this clonotype. The CDR3 sequence is CASNGQGNYEQYF. The CDR3 bases are TGTGCCAGCAATGGACAGGGGAACTACGAGCAGTACTTC. V usage is TRBV12-3 or TRBV12-4 and J usage is TRBJ2-5; 9 bases agree with TRBD1. The J call is uncertain, as TRBJ2-7 better fits the DNA end. This CDR3 region has 13 residues.

The chain is built from TRBV20-1 and TRBJ2-5; D unclear. V shed 3 bases and J shed 5 bases, with 7 bases lying between them. CDR3 length equals 11 residues. Germline loops: CDR1 DFQATT, CDR2 SNEGSKA (reference sequence). DNA for the CDR3: TGCAGTGCTAGTTTGGGGGAGACCCAGTACTTC. This codes for CSASLGETQYF.

This clonotype was counted between two and nine times. V and J are TRBV12-3 or TRBV12-4 and TRBJ1-2; 9 positions match TRBD1. The CDR3 extends over 13 amino acids. Trimming at V came to 8 bases and at J to 2 bases, leaving 3 bases not matched to a gene. The CDR3 loop is CASQGQGNYGYTF. The CDR3 DNA reads as TGTGCCAGCCAGGGACAGGGCAACTATGGCTACACCTTC.

This clonotype has just a few counts. This sequence joins TRBV20-1 and TRBJ2-1; D is ambiguous. Trimming removed 1 base at V and 6 bases at J, with 7 bases between. CDR3 size: 12 residues. The germline V gene encodes CDR1 DFQATT and CDR2 SNEGSKA (reference sequence). The DNA of the CDR3 is TGCAGTGCTAGAGCGGTATCCAATGAGCAGTTCTTC. Its protein product is CSARAVSNEQFF.

This clonotype came up once. The J gene is TRBJ2-5, the V gene TRBV28; D is ambiguous. With 3 bases removed from V and 11 bases from J, the gap between germline ends came to 25 bases. The germline gives CDR1 MDHEN, CDR2 SYDVKM. The CDR3 has 16 residues. Here the CDR3 reads CASSFTRTGSYNEQYF. CDR3 nucleotides: TGTGCCAGCAGTTTTACCCGTACTGGGTCCTACAATGAGCAGTACTTC.

The J gene is TRBJ2-1, the V gene TRBV6-6; TRBD1 agrees at 9 bases. Germline-derived CDR1 and CDR2 are MNHNY and SVGAGI (reference sequence). J was trimmed by 1 base and V by 7 bases; bases with no gene match: 5. The CDR3 contains 15 residues. The CDR3 loop reads CASTDRGESYNEQFF. The CDR3 nucleotides read TGTGCCAGCACCGACAGGGGGGAGTCCTACAATGAGCAGTTCTTC.

For the CDR3, the DNA is TGCAGTGCTCTATGGGGGTCGGGACTCTCCTACAATGAGCAGTTCTTC. Translated, it gives CSALWGSGLSYNEQFF. The chain joins TRBV20-1 to TRBJ2-1; D is perhaps TRBD2 (6 bases). CDR3 length: 16 amino acids. From germline, CDR1 is DFQATT and CDR2 SNEGSKA (reference sequence). V shed 5 bases and J shed 0 bases, with 17 bases lying between them.

A few counts support this clonotype. V and J are TRBV12-3 or TRBV12-4 and TRBJ2-1, with 8 nucleotides matching TRBD2. The CDR3 is made up of 17 amino acids. V shed 1 base, J shed 7 bases, and the junction held 12 bases outside the gene matches. CDR3 nucleotide sequence: TGTGCCAGCAGTTTAGGCCAGGGTAGCGGCGGGAGGAATGAGCAGTTCTTC. Its translation: CASSLGQGSGGRNEQFF.

A word on this clonotype: The junction departs from germline at one end; a sequencing error may be responsible. The rearrangement uses TRBV7-9 and TRBJ2-5, with 8 bases matching TRBD2. CDR3 size: 14 residues. Germline CDR1 SEHNR, CDR2 FQNEAQ (reference sequence). CDR3 region: CASSPWTSRETRYF. CDR3 DNA sequence: TGTGCCAGCAGCCCCTGGACTAGCAGGGAGACCCGGTACTTC.

V is TRBV5-1 and J is TRBJ2-3; 7 bases match TRBD2. V dropped 0 bases and J dropped 1; count of bases not matched to a gene: 5. The CDR3 is 16 amino acids. Germline values: CDR1 SGHRS, CDR2 YFSETQ. CDR3 in DNA: TGCGCCAGCAGCTTGGAGACTAGCAGGCGCACAGATACGCAGTATTTT. Translated, it gives CASSLETSRRTDTQYF.

The chain joins TRBV15 to TRBJ1-1; D gene ambiguous. The CDR3 runs 14 residues. Trimming removed 5 bases from V and 4 bases from J, with 14 bases in between. CDR1 LNHNV and CDR2 YYDKDF come from the germline V gene (reference sequence). CDR3 DNA: TGTGCCACCAGCCCCGGACCCTCACGCACTGAAGCTTTCTTT. The encoded protein is CATSPGPSRTEAFF.